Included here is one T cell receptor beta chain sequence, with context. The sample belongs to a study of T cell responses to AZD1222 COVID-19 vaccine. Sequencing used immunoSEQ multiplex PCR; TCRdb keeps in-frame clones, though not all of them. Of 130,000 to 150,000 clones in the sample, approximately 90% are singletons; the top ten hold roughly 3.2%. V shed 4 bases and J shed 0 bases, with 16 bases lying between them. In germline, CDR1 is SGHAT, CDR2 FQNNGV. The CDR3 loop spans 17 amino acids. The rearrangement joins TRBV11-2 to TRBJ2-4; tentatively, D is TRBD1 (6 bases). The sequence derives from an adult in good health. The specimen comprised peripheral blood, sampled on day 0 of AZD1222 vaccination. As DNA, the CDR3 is TGTGCCAGCAGCTCCTCTTTCAGGGGCGAAGCCAAAAACATTCAGTACTTC. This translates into CASSSSFRGEAKNIQYF.